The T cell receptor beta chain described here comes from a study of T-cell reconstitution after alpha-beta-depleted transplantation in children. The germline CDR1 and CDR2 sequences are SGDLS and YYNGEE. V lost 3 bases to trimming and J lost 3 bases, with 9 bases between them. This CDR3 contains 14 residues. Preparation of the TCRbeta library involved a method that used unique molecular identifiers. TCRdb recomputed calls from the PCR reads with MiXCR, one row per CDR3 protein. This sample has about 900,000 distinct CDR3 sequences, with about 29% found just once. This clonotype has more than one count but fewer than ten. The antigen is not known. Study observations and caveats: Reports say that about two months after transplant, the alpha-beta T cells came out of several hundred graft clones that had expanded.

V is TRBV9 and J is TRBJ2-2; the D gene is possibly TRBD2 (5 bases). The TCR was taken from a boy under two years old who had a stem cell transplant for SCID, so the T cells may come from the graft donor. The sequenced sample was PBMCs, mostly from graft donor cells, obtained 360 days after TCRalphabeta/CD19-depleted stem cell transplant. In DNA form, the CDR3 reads TGTGCCAGCAGCGCCGGGGATTACACCGGGGAGCTGTTTTTT. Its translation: CASSAGDYTGELFF.